Listed here are 29 T cell receptor beta chains from one sample, sequenced in a study of shared clonotypes between healthy human individuals. The data were produced by immunoSEQ multiplex PCR, yet TCRdb's version contains in-frame clones alone and is incomplete. The sample lists about 490,000 clones, over 60% occurring once. Sequenced sample: PBMCs. Receptors were obtained from a woman aged 35 to 49 in good health. Some clones in this sample may be carry-over from other donors' samples.

This rearrangement joins TRBV5-1 to TRBJ1-4; 8 bases line up with TRBD1. V lost 4 bases to trimming and J lost 8 bases; unmatched junction nucleotides: 10. The CDR3 runs to 15 residues. CDR1 is SGHRS, CDR2 YFSETQ, per germline. The DNA for the CDR3 is TGCGCCAGCAGCCGCGGACAGGGAGGCCAAGAAAAACTGTTTTTT. Protein product: CASSRGQGGQEKLFF.

The genes are TRBV30 and TRBJ2-5, with D possibly matching TRBD2 (6 bases). V shed 2 bases and J shed 2 bases, with 12 bases lying between them. Germline loops: CDR1 GTSNPN, CDR2 SVGIG (reference sequence). The CDR3 contains 14 residues. The CDR3: CAWSFRERQETQYF. The DNA for the CDR3 is TGTGCCTGGAGTTTCCGGGAGAGGCAAGAGACCCAGTACTTC.

This clone appeared a single time. The chain joins TRBV21-1 to TRBJ2-7. TRBV21-1 is assigned pseudogene status. This CDR3 contains 19 residues. The CDR3 region is CASSFRDLRGKNECYEQYF. The CDR3 DNA is TGTGCCAGCAGCTTCCGGGACCTCCGGGGCAAAAATGAGTGCTACGAGCAGTACTTC.

The chain combines TRBV9 with TRBJ1-2, with D tentatively TRBD1 (5 bases). CDR3 size: 19 residues. Trimming removed 1 base at V and 6 bases at J, with 28 bases between. Germline V gene data show CDR1 as SGDLS and CDR2 as YYNGEE. Here the CDR3 reads CASSVLAPGAPLVAHGYTF. In DNA form, the CDR3 reads TGTGCCAGCAGCGTATTAGCTCCTGGGGCACCGCTTGTTGCGCATGGCTACACCTTC.

Remarks on this clone: This may stem from a read error, because a much larger clone lies one nucleotide away. This CDR3 is also generated by other DNA sequences in the sample. The chain employs TRBV30 and TRBJ1-5, with TRBD1 as a possible D gene (5 bases). The CDR3 is 17 amino acids. The V end lost 1 base, the J end lost 7 bases, and 23 bases lay between the germline ends. Germline CDR1 is GTSNPN and CDR2 is SVGIG (reference sequence). The CDR3 DNA reads as TGTGCCTGGAGTGGGATCTTCGAGACAGCAACCGGGCAGCCCCAGCATTTT. This encodes CAWSGIFETATGQPQHF.

This chain links TRBV6-1 with TRBJ2-1; 7 positions match TRBD1. The CDR3 covers 15 residues. CDR1 is MNHNS and CDR2 is SASEGT in the germline V gene. V shed 3 bases, J shed 3 bases, and the junction held 5 bases outside the gene matches. CDR3 residues: CASSEGDRDYNEQFF. In DNA, the CDR3 is TGTGCCAGCAGTGAGGGGGACAGAGACTACAATGAGCAGTTCTTC.

This clone was recorded once. The chain joins TRBV9 to TRBJ2-3; 8 bases fit TRBD2. Germline V lookup: CDR1 SGDLS, CDR2 YYNGEE. This CDR3 spans 15 amino acids. The ends lost 3 bases at V and 3 bases at J; junction bases unmatched: 6. The CDR3, as DNA: TGTGCCAGCAGCGCAGGAACGGGAGGGACAGATACGCAGTATTTT. This sequence encodes CASSAGTGGTDTQYF. The full variable domain, with the rest looked up from reference TRBV9 and TRBJ2-3, is DSGVTQTPKHLITATGQRVTLRCSPRSGDLSVYWYQQSLDQGLQFLIQYYNGEERAKGNILERFSAQQFPDLHSELNLSSLELGDSALYFCASSAGTGGTDTQYFGPGTRLTVL.

The CDR3 DNA is TGTGCCAGCAGCTTAATCGGGGTAACTGAAGCTTTCTTT. Encoded protein: CASSLIGVTEAFF. The chain carries TRBV7-9 and TRBJ1-1; D is uncertain. Trimming left V 2 bases short and J 5 bases short, with 9 bases between. The length of the CDR3 is 13 residues. Per the germline V gene, CDR1 is SEHNR and CDR2 is FQNEAQ (reference sequence).

V usage is TRBV6-5 and J usage is TRBJ2-3; possibly TRBD2 for D (6 bases). This CDR3 spans 14 amino acids. CDR1 and CDR2 (germline): MNHEY, SVGAGI. V lost 8 bases and J lost 2, with 14 bases in between. CDR3 nucleotide sequence: TGTGCCAGCCAACCGGGAGTCACCACAGATACGCAGTATTTT. Its protein is CASQPGVTTDTQYF.

This chain connects TRBV5-1 to TRBJ2-1, with D possibly called TRBD1 or TRBD2 (6 bases each). This CDR3 has 13 residues. CDR1 is SGHRS and CDR2 is YFSETQ in the germline V gene. V dropped 0 bases and J dropped 15 bases, with 16 bases sitting between them. This CDR3 is CASSLEIGGGLFF. The CDR3 DNA reads as TGCGCCAGCAGCTTGGAGATCGGGGGCGGACTGTTCTTC.

There are a few counts of this clone. The chain is built from TRBV6-5 and TRBJ2-3; 8 bases match TRBD2. Germline-derived CDR1 and CDR2 are MNHEY and SVGAGI. This CDR3 is built from 15 residues. Trimming took 6 bases from V and 4 from J; bases not matched to a gene: 9. The CDR3 here is CASSLTSASPDTQYF. The CDR3 coding sequence is TGTGCCAGCAGCCTGACTAGCGCCTCGCCAGATACGCAGTATTTT.

This chain uses TRBV29-1 with TRBJ2-2; 8 positions match TRBD2. The germline CDR1 and CDR2 sequences are SQVTM and ANQGSEA. V was pared by 7 bases and J by 1 base, with 5 bases of the junction left unmatched. CDR3 length: 14 amino acids. CDR3 sequence: CSGRTSGNTGELFF. CDR3 bases: TGCAGCGGCCGAACTAGCGGGAACACCGGGGAGCTGTTTTTT.

The chain couples TRBV5-1 to TRBJ1-3; D is unclear. The CDR3 is 12 amino acids. Germline loops: CDR1 SGHRS, CDR2 YFSETQ. The ends were cut back, 7 bases at V and 0 bases at J, with 5 bases in the middle. The CDR3, as DNA: TGCGCCAGCGCGGGCTCTGGAAACACCATATATTTT. This encodes CASAGSGNTIYF. Full variable domain (rest looked up from reference TRBV5-1 and TRBJ1-3): KAGVTQTPRYLIKTRGQQVTLSCSPISGHRSVSWYQQTPGQGLQFLFEYFSETQRNKGNFPGRFSGRQFSNSRSEMNVSTLELGDSALYLCASAGSGNTIYFGEGSWLTVV.

The V call is TRBV4-1, the J call TRBJ2-3; 11 bases align to TRBD2. Germline loops: CDR1 MGHRA, CDR2 YSYEKL. The J segment lost 1 base and the V segment lost 2 bases, leaving 11 bases of the junction unmatched. This CDR3 has 19 amino acids. CDR3 DNA: TGCGCCAGCAGCCAACTACCCACTAGCGGGAGTATCGGCACAGATACGCAGTATTTT. Translation gives CASSQLPTSGSIGTDTQYF.

This chain uses TRBV28 with TRBJ2-5, with D possibly matching TRBD2 (6 bases). The V end lost 1 base, the J end lost 1 base, and 13 bases lay between the germline ends. The CDR3 spans 16 residues. CDR1 MDHEN and CDR2 SYDVKM come from the germline V gene. The CDR3 region is CASSLLEGGLQETQYF. The DNA for the CDR3 is TGTGCCAGCAGTTTATTGGAGGGAGGACTCCAAGAGACCCAGTACTTC.

The CDR3, as DNA: TGTGCCAGCAGCTTTACAGGGAGCGAGACCCAGTACTTC. It encodes CASSFTGSETQYF. The chain carries TRBV11-1 and TRBJ2-5; possible D gene TRBD1, 6 bases. The V gene's germline CDR1 is SGHAT and CDR2 FQDESV (reference sequence). This CDR3 contains 13 residues. The V and J ends lost 3 bases and 5 bases respectively, with 10 bases between them.

J is TRBJ2-5 and V is TRBV27; 11 bases agree with TRBD1. Germline CDR1 is MNHEY and CDR2 is SMNVEV (reference sequence). There are 15 residues in the CDR3. The V gene end was trimmed by 8 bases and the J gene end by 7 bases; junction bases not matched to a gene: 12. The CDR3 DNA follows: TGTGCCAGCGCCCACCGGGACAGGGGGTTGGGGACCCAGTACTTC. This translates into CASAHRDRGLGTQYF.

The chain combines TRBV7-2 with TRBJ2-7, with TRBD2 identical over 10 bases. There are 18 residues in the CDR3. The junction had 10 bases not matched to a gene; V was cut back by 2 bases and J by 0 bases. Germline loops: CDR1 SGHTA, CDR2 FQGNSA. The CDR3, as DNA: TGTGCCAGCAGCTTAATCGCTGCGACTAGCGGGTCCTCCTACGAGCAGTACTTC. Translated, it gives CASSLIAATSGSSYEQYF. Looking up the rest from reference TRBV7-2 and TRBJ2-7 gives the full variable domain: GAGVSQSPSNKVTEKGKDVELRCDPISGHTALYWYRQSLGQGLEFLIYFQGNSAPDKSGLPSDRFSAERTGGSVSTLTIQRTQQEDSAVYLCASSLIAATSGSSYEQYFGPGTRLTVT.

The chain joins TRBV6-5 to TRBJ2-7, with 8 bases identical to TRBD2. The germline V gene has CDR1 MNHEY and CDR2 SVGAGI. The CDR3 runs to 14 residues. Unmatched junction bases numbered 5, after V lost 5 bases and J lost 2 bases. CDR3 DNA sequence: TGTGCCAGCAGTAAATCGGGAGGGCCCTACGAGCAGTACTTC. This encodes CASSKSGGPYEQYF.

The chain combines TRBV7-8 with TRBJ2-2; TRBD2 might be the D (5 bases). V lost 5 bases and J 7 bases, leaving 20 bases between the germline ends. This CDR3 comprises 16 residues. Germline CDR1 is SGHVS and CDR2 is FQNEAQ. The chain's CDR3 is CASSRGGWPGGGELFF. The CDR3 DNA follows: TGTGCCAGCAGCCGGGGTGGATGGCCGGGCGGCGGGGAGCTGTTTTTT.

This clone was seen many times. The chain combines TRBV10-3 with TRBJ1-5; no clear D gene. V shed 1 base and J shed 4 bases, with 8 bases lying between them. CDR1 and CDR2 from the germline V gene are ENHRY and SYGVKD. The CDR3 has 14 amino acids. DNA for the CDR3: TGTGCCATCAGTGAGTTGGGCAGAAATCAGCCCCAGCATTTT. Its translation is CAISELGRNQPQHF.

CDR3 nucleotides: TGTGCCAGCAGCGTAGGGTCGGGCCTCTCCTACGAGCAGTACTTC. It encodes CASSVGSGLSYEQYF. The chain employs TRBV9 and TRBJ2-7; D remains unclear. The CDR3 extends over 15 amino acids. The V gene's germline CDR1 is SGDLS and CDR2 YYNGEE. V was cut by 0 bases and J by 0 bases, with 10 bases left in between.

The chain couples TRBV23-1 to TRBJ2-2; 8 nucleotides match TRBD2. Being an ORF, TRBV23-1 has a function that is uncertain. The CDR3 is 18 residues long. Trimming at V came to 6 bases and at J to 4 bases, leaving 16 bases not matched to a gene. CDR3 in DNA: TGCGCCAGCAGGCTTATCCCCCAGCGGGGGTGGGGCACCGGGGAGCTGTTTTTT. The encoded protein is CASRLIPQRGWGTGELFF.

On this clone: The sample contains more than one DNA sequence encoding this CDR3. The gene calls are TRBV11-2 and TRBJ2-5, with D uncertain. V was cut by 5 bases and J by 5 bases, with 9 bases left in between. Germline values: CDR1 SGHAT, CDR2 FQNNGV. The CDR3 contains 12 residues. The CDR3 nucleotides are TGTGCCAGCAGCCTAGTGTTCGAGACCCAGTACTTC. Amino acids: CASSLVFETQYF.

This clone was counted a few times. The genes are TRBV5-1 and TRBJ2-2, with D perhaps assigned TRBD1 or TRBD2 (5 bases each). The CDR3 contains 16 residues. The germline V gene has CDR1 SGHRS and CDR2 YFSETQ. The V gene lost 0 bases and the J gene lost 1 base, with 10 bases spanning the gap. CDR3 protein: CASSLVWDLNTGELFF. CDR3 in DNA: TGCGCCAGCAGCTTGGTGTGGGACCTGAACACCGGGGAGCTGTTTTTT.

This clone appeared once. The V call is TRBV2, the J call TRBJ2-1; D is uncertain. The germline V gene has CDR1 SNHLY and CDR2 FYNNEI. There are 14 residues in the CDR3. The V end lost 7 bases, the J end lost 0 bases, and 10 bases lay between the germline ends. The CDR3 loop is CASTPDLSYNEQFF. As DNA, the CDR3 is TGTGCCAGCACTCCGGACCTCTCCTACAATGAGCAGTTCTTC.

On this clone: This may be a read error, as it is one base from a much larger clone. Other nucleotide sequences in the sample specify the same CDR3. This chain links TRBV28 with TRBJ1-4, with D unclear. This CDR3 has 14 amino acids. Germline-derived CDR1 and CDR2 are MDHEN and SYDVKM. CDR3 amino acids: CASSRVATNEKLFF. CDR3 DNA: TGTGCTAGCAGTCGAGTTGCAACTAATGAAAAACTGTTTTTT.

The rearrangement joins TRBV7-3 to TRBJ2-7, with TRBD1 identical over 9 bases. From germline, CDR1 is SGHTA and CDR2 FQGTGA. The CDR3 has 15 amino acids. Unmatched junction bases numbered 7, after V lost 4 bases and J lost 3 bases. The CDR3 DNA reads as TGTGCCAGCAGCTCAGCTGGACAGGGGAACTACGAGCAGTACTTC. It codes for CASSSAGQGNYEQYF.

The gene calls are TRBV18 and TRBJ2-5; D is perhaps TRBD1 (5 bases). The J call may not be correct, given that the DNA end is closer to TRBJ2-7. The germline gives CDR1 KGHSH, CDR2 LQKENI. The CDR3 is made up of 12 amino acids. The CDR3 here is CASSPQGHEQYF. DNA of the CDR3: TGTGCCAGCTCACCGCAGGGCCACGAGCAGTACTTC.